This T cell receptor (beta chain) comes out of a study of blood T cell repertoires in COVID-19 (TCRdb year 2020). For context, the study as a whole: Collaborator samples came from the United States, Italy and Spain and covered acute and convalescent phases of COVID-19. The material from the prospective study consisted of cDNA or gDNA derived from T cells, B-cell-depleted T cells, or PBMCs. The dataset comprised deeply sampled blood TCRbeta repertoires from subjects exposed to, actively infected with, or recovered from COVID-19. The repertoires were released in a freely available public database intended as a resource for research on the immune response to SARS-CoV-2. Samples were obtained from the ongoing ImmuneRACE study (first 160 participants) and from roughly 1,300 subjects provided by 6 global collaborators. Nearly every sample came with metadata listing a de-identified subject ID, COVID-19 status, age in years and sex. HLA class I and class II types, where available, came from metadata supplied by the sample provider rather than from assay-based typing. Study-wide conclusions, independent of this receptor: How much clinical and demographic metadata was included differed by source and by participant, and the metadata was provided uncurated.

The sample holds a few counts of this clone. Its target antigen remains unknown. Per-nucleotide qualities are absent, and no much larger clonotype sits a single base away. Taken from cysteine to phenylalanine, the CDR3 has 14 residues. CDR3 DNA only is kept here, 42 bases in frame from base 1. Ends trimmed: V by 4 bases, J by 1 base; bases unmatched to a gene: 3. The germline V gene (reference sequence) supplies CDR1 LGHDT and CDR2 YNNKEL. Each collaborating institution followed its own protocols to collect whole blood in K2EDTA tubes. For TCRbeta analysis, collaborator samples were shipped as frozen whole blood, as isolated PBMCs, or as DNA extracted from either sample type. TCRbeta CDR3 regions were amplified from genomic DNA by means of the immunoSEQ Assay, a bias-controlled multiplex PCR. The study's processing was this. Nucleated cell counts per sample were estimated from amplification of reference gene primers within the assay. To quantify the absolute abundance of each unique TCRbeta CDR3 rearrangement, sequence reads were collapsed and filtered. Productive Simpson clonality was computed per sample as the square root of Simpson's diversity index over productive rearrangements. The immuneACCESS repertoire file appears here via TCRdb, limited to in-frame rearrangements. These files lack a portion of the clones; in checked studies, under half of the deficit traces to unresolved V genes, and the cause of the others is not known. That table supplies the V and J calls and clone size; D and trimming were determined from the DNA. This sample gives about 220,000 clones in total; more than 65% of them show up just once. 3% to 4% of the sample belongs to the ten largest clones.

Recombination joined TRBV3-1 (or the pseudogene TRBV3-2) with TRBJ1-1; TRBD1 lines up with 7 middle nucleotides. The source material was peripheral blood. This TCR came from a woman older than 75 with acute or convalescent COVID-19. The CDR3 protein is CASSRGTENTEAFF. The base sequence is TGTGCCAGCAGCCGCGGGACAGAGAACACTGAAGCTTTCTTT.